What follows is one T cell receptor beta chain and its context. Allocation to cohorts depended on clinical history reported by the participants. Recovered status applied to Cohort 3 donors who had two consecutive negative PCRs. It also applied to those with clearance or with symptom resolution. This entry is derived from a study of blood T cell repertoires in COVID-19. Study as a whole: From the United States, Italy and Spain came samples of acute and convalescent COVID-19.

V was trimmed by 0 bases and J by 1 base, leaving 8 bases between them. Germline CDR1 and CDR2: MNHEY and SVGAGI. The CDR3 has 15 residues. As originally analysed: Researchers report that nucleated cell counts were estimated from reference gene primer amplification. Sequencing was performed with immunoSEQ multiplex PCR; in TCRdb, only in-frame clones are kept and a portion is missing. V and J calls and clone size are copied from that table; D and trimming were computed from the DNA. The sample lists 200,000 to 250,000 clones; 86% were seen once. This TCR was recovered from a man aged 35-49 years who had recovered from COVID-19. The chain recombines TRBV6-5 with TRBJ2-3; no reliable D call. Sequenced material: PBMCs or T cells enriched from blood (not recorded which). The CDR3 spells CASSYSESGTDTQYF. The CDR3 nucleotides read TGTGCCAGCAGTTACTCGGAGTCGGGCACAGATACGCAGTATTTT.